Each of the 12 T cell receptor beta chains below was sequenced from the same sample in a study of blood T cell repertoires in COVID-19. TCRdb's copy holds only in-frame clones and misses some; the assay was immunoSEQ multiplex PCR. The data contain a few hundred thousand clones, 70% to 90% of them singletons. The sequencing sample was made of PBMCs or T cells enriched from blood (not recorded which). These TCRs come from a woman in her twenties or thirties who had recovered from COVID-19.

The V and J genes are TRBV28 and TRBJ1-2, with 8 bases that match TRBD1. CDR1 and CDR2 (germline): MDHEN, SYDVKM. The V gene end was trimmed by 6 bases and the J gene end by 4 bases; junction bases not matched to a gene: 4. The CDR3 is 13 residues long. CDR3 loop: CASRYDRGYGYTF. The DNA for the CDR3 is TGTGCCAGCAGATATGACAGGGGCTATGGCTACACCTTC.

This chain joins TRBV19 and TRBJ1-2; 8 bases line up with TRBD1. With V trimmed by 6 bases and J by 4 bases, 16 bases remained unmatched. The CDR3 has 17 residues. CDR1 LNHDA and CDR2 SQIVND come from the germline V gene (reference sequence). CDR3: CASRAVPGQEGSYGYTF. The CDR3 nucleotides read TGTGCCAGTAGAGCCGTTCCGGGACAGGAAGGGAGCTATGGCTACACCTTC.

This sequence joins TRBV30 and TRBJ1-2, with 10 bases that match TRBD1. Germline lookup yields CDR1 GTSNPN and CDR2 SVGIG (reference sequence). This CDR3 contains 14 residues. Unmatched junction bases numbered 6, after V lost 5 bases and J lost 3 bases. The CDR3 DNA sequence: TGTGCCTGGCACTCCGGACAGGGGGACTATGGCTACACCTTC. This encodes CAWHSGQGDYGYTF.

The V gene is TRBV5-6, the J gene TRBJ2-7, with 10 bases identical to TRBD2. The germline CDR1 and CDR2 sequences are SGHDT and YYEEEE. This CDR3 is built from 14 residues. V lost 2 bases and J lost 2; bases outside the gene matches: 1. This CDR3 is CASSLAGGPYEQYF. DNA for the CDR3: TGTGCCAGCAGCTTAGCGGGAGGGCCCTACGAGCAGTACTTC.

The chain couples TRBV11-3 to TRBJ1-1, with a tentative D call TRBD1 (5 bases). The CDR3 runs 14 residues. The germline V and J ends were trimmed by 0 bases and 1 base, with 6 bases remaining between them. Germline lookup yields CDR1 SGHNT and CDR2 YENEEA. The CDR3 coding sequence is TGTGCCAGCAGCTTAGAAGGGGCGAACACTGAAGCTTTCTTT. Its protein is CASSLEGANTEAFF.

The rearrangement uses TRBV5-1 and TRBJ2-7; D is unresolved. Trimming removed 4 bases from V and 1 base from J, with 12 bases in between. This CDR3 is built from 14 residues. Germline V gives CDR1 SGHRS, CDR2 YFSETQ. The CDR3 here is CASSAAILSYEQYF. The CDR3 bases are TGCGCCAGCAGCGCGGCCATATTGTCCTACGAGCAGTACTTC.

This clone has more than one count but fewer than ten. The chain employs TRBV14 and TRBJ2-2, with D unresolved. The CDR3 has 14 residues. Per the germline V gene, CDR1 is SGHDN and CDR2 is FVKESK. Trimming pared 4 bases from V and 3 bases from J, leaving 9 bases between. The CDR3 is CASSLGGYTGELFF. The CDR3 DNA sequence: TGTGCCAGCAGCCTTGGCGGATACACCGGGGAGCTGTTTTTT. Together with reference TRBV14 and TRBJ2-2, the CDR3 gives the full variable domain: EAGVTQFPSHSVIEKGQTVTLRCDPISGHDNLYWYRRVMGKEIKFLLHFVKESKQDESGMPNNRFLAERTGGTYSTLKVQPAELEDSGVYFCASSLGGYTGELFFGEGSRLTVL.

V and J are TRBV11-1 and TRBJ1-2, with D maybe TRBD1 (5 bases). The V and J ends lost 5 bases and 2 bases respectively, with 9 bases between them. The CDR3 consists of 13 residues. The V gene's germline CDR1 is SGHAT and CDR2 FQDESV (reference sequence). CDR3 sequence: CASSVDSNYGYTF. CDR3 bases: TGTGCCAGCAGCGTAGACAGCAACTATGGCTACACCTTC.

The rearrangement joins TRBV19 to TRBJ1-5; the D gene is possibly TRBD1 (5 bases). There are 13 residues in the CDR3. Germline values: CDR1 LNHDA, CDR2 SQIVND (reference sequence). V was trimmed by 5 bases and J by 1 base, leaving 6 bases between them. CDR3 in amino acids: CASSQGSNQPQHF. CDR3 nucleotides: TGTGCCAGTAGTCAGGGAAGCAATCAGCCCCAGCATTTT.

CDR3 loop: CATSRAVSVNEQYF. CDR3 nucleotides: TGTGCCACCAGCAGAGCGGTTTCGGTGAACGAGCAGTACTTC. The rearrangement uses TRBV15 and TRBJ2-7; no clear D. The CDR3 extends over 14 amino acids. Germline CDR1 is LNHNV and CDR2 is YYDKDF (reference sequence). V lost 1 base to trimming and J lost 5 bases, with 12 bases between them.

The chain uses TRBV24-1 and TRBJ1-5; TRBD1 matches 7 bases. This CDR3 has 18 amino acids. The germline gives CDR1 KGHDR, CDR2 SFDVKD. V lost 3 bases, J lost 6 bases, and 16 bases stayed unmatched. The CDR3 here is CATSDRPTGALGFQPQHF. Written as DNA, the CDR3 is TGTGCCACCAGTGATCGCCCTACAGGGGCCCTAGGGTTTCAGCCCCAGCATTTT.

The chain employs TRBV5-8 and TRBJ1-5; 10 bases fit TRBD1. After removal of 4 bases from V and 0 bases from J, the junction contained 4 bases not matched to a gene. Germline lookup yields CDR1 SGHTS and CDR2 YDEGEE. This CDR3 region has 16 residues. CDR3 protein: CASSAGTGVSNQPQHF. CDR3 bases: TGTGCCAGCAGCGCCGGGACAGGGGTTAGCAATCAGCCCCAGCATTTT.